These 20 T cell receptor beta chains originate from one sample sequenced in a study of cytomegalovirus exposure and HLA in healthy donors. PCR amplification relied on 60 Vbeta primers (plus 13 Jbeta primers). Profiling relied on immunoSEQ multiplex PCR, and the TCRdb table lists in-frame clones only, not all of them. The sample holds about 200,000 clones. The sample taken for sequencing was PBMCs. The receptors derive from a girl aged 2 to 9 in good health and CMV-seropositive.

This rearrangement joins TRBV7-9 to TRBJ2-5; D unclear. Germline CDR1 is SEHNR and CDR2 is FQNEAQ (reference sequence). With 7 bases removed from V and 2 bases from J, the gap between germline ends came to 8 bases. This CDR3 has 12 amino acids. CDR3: CASTSLQETQYF. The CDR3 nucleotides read TGTGCCAGCACCTCCCTGCAAGAGACCCAGTACTTC.

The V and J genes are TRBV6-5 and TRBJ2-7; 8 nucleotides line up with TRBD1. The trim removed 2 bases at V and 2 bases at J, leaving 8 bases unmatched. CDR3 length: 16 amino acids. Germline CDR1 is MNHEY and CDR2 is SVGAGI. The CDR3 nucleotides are TGTGCCAGCAGTTACGGGGGACAGGTGTCGACCTACGAGCAGTACTTC. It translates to CASSYGGQVSTYEQYF.

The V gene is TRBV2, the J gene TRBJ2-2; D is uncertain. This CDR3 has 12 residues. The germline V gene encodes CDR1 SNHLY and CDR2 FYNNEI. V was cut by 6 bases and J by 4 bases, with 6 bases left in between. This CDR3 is CASRDITGELFF. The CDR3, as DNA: TGTGCCAGCAGAGACATCACCGGGGAGCTGTTTTTT.

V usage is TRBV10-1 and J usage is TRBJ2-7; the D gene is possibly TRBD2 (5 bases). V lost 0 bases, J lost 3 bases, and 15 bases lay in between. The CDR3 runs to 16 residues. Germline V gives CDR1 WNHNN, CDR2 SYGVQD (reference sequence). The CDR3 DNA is TGCGCCAGCAGTGAGTCGGCGGGCGCGGATTTCTACGAGCAGTACTTC. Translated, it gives CASSESAGADFYEQYF.

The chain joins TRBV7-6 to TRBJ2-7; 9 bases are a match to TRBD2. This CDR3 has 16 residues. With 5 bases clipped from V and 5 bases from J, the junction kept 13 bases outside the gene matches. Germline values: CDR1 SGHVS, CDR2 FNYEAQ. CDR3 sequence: CASSQPLGLAGHEQYF. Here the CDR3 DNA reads TGTGCCAGCAGCCAGCCTTTGGGGCTAGCGGGACACGAGCAGTACTTC.

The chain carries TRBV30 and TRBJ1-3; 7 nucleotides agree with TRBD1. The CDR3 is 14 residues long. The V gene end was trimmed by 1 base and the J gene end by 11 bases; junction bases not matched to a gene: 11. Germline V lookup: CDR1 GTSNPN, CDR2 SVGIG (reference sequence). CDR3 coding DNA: TGTGCCTGGAGTGCCTCGGCCAGGGGGTCGTCCATATATTTT. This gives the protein CAWSASARGSSIYF.

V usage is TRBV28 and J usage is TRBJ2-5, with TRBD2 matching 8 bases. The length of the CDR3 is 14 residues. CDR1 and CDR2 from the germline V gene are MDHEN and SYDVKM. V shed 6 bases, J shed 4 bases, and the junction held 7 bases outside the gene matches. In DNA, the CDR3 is TGTGCCAGCAGCCGGGGGGGGATAGGAGAGACCCAGTACTTC. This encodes CASSRGGIGETQYF.

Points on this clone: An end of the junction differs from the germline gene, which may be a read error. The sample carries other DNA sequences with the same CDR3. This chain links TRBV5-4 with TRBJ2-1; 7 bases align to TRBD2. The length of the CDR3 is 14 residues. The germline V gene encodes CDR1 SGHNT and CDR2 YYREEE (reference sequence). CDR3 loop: CASSLVAGEAEQFF. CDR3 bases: TGTGCCAGCAGCTTGGTGGCGGGAGAGGCTGAGCAATTCTTC. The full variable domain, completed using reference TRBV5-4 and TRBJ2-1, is ETGVTQSPTHLIKTRGQQVTLRCSSQSGHNTVSWYQQALGQGPQFIFQYYREEENGRGNFPPRFSGLQFPNYSSELNVNALELDDSALYLCASSLVAGEAEQFFGPGTRLTVL.

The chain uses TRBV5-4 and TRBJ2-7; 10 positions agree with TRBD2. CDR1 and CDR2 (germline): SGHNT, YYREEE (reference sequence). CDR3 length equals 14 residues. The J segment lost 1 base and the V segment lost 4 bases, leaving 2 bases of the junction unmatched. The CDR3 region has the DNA TGTGCCAGCAGCAGAGCGGGAGGGTCCTACGAGCAGTACTTC. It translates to CASSRAGGSYEQYF.

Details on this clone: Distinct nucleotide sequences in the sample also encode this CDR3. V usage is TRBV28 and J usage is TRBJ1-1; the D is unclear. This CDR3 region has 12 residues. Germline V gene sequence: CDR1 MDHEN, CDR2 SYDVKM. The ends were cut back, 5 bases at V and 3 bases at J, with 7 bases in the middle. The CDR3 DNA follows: TGTGCCAGCAGTCTGAGGGACACTGAAGCTTTCTTT. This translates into CASSLRDTEAFF.

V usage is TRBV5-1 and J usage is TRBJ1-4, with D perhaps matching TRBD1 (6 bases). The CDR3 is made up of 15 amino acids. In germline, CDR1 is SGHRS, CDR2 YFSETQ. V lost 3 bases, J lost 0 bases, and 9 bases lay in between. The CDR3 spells CASSSGTTTNEKLFF. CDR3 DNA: TGCGCCAGCAGCTCGGGGACAACAACTAATGAAAAACTGTTTTTT.

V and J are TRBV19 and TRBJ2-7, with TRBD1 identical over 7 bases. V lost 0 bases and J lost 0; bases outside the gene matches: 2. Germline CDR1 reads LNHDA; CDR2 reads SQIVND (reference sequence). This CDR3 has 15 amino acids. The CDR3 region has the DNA TGTGCCAGTAGTATAGAAGGGGGCCTCTCCTACGAGCAGTACTTC. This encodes CASSIEGGLSYEQYF.

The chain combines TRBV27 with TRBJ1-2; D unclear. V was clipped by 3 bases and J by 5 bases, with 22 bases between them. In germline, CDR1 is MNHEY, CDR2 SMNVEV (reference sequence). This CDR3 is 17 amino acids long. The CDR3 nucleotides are TGTGCCAGCAGTTTGGTCCACGGCGGGGAGGAATCATATGGCTACACCTTC. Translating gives CASSLVHGGEESYGYTF.

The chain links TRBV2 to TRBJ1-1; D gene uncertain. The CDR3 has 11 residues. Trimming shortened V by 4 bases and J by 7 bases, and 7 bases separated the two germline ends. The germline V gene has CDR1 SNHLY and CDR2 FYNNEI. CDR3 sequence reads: CASSAEREAFF. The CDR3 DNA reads TGTGCCAGCAGTGCCGAGCGTGAAGCTTTCTTT.

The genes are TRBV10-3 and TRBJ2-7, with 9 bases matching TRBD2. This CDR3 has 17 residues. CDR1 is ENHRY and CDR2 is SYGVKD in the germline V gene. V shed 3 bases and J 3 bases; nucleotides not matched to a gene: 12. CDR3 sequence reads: CAISDSPASGTNYEQYF. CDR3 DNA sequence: TGTGCCATCAGTGACTCTCCGGCTAGCGGGACAAACTACGAGCAGTACTTC.

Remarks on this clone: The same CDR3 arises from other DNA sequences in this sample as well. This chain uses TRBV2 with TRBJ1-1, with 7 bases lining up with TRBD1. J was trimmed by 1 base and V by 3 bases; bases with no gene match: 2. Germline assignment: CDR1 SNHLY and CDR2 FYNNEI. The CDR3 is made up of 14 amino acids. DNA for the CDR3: TGTGCCAGCAGTGACCGACAGGGGAACACTGAAGCTTTCTTT. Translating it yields CASSDRQGNTEAFF. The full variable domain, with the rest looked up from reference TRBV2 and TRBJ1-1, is EPEVTQTPSHQVTQMGQEVILRCVPISNHLYFYWYRQILGQKVEFLVSFYNNEISEKSEIFDDQFSVERPDGSNFTLKIRSTKLEDSAMYFCASSDRQGNTEAFFGQGTRLTVV.

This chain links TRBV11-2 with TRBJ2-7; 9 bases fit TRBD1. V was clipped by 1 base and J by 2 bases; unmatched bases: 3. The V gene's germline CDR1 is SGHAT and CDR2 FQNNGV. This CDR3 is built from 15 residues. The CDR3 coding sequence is TGTGCCAGCAGCTTAGTGGGACAGGGACCCTACGAGCAGTACTTC. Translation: CASSLVGQGPYEQYF.

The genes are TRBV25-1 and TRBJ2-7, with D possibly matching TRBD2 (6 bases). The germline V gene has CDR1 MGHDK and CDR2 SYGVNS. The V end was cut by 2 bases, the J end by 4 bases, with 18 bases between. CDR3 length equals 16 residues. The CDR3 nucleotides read TGTGCCAGCAGTGAACTCTTGGGAGCTCGGGAGTACGAGCAGTACTTC. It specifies CASSELLGAREYEQYF.

CDR3 loop: CSAKRTGTDTEAFF. The CDR3 DNA sequence: TGCAGCGCGAAGAGGACAGGGACGGACACTGAAGCTTTCTTT. The chain has TRBV29-1 and TRBJ1-1, with 8 positions matching TRBD1. CDR1 is SQVTM, CDR2 ANQGSEA, per germline. The trim removed 7 bases at V and 3 bases at J, leaving 10 bases unmatched. This CDR3 region has 14 residues.

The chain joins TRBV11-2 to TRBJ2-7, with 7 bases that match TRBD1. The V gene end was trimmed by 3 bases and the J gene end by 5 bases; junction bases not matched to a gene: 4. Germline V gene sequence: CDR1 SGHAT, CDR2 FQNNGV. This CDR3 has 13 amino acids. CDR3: CASSLGQINEQYF. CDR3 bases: TGTGCCAGCAGCTTGGGACAGATTAACGAGCAGTACTTC.